This T cell receptor (beta chain) emerged from a study of OX40 agonist ivuxolimab in advanced cancers. Only in-frame clones appear in the TCRdb table, and some are missing; sequencing was by immunoSEQ multiplex PCR. The repertoire holds 55,000 to 75,000 clones, 65% to 90% seen once, with 0.65% to 0.9% in the top ten. Germline V gene sequence: CDR1 GTSNPN, CDR2 SVGIG (reference sequence). This CDR3 has 13 residues. The V gene lost 4 bases and the J gene lost 4 bases, with 11 bases spanning the gap. The study's findings and limits: There was clonal expansion of CD4+ and CD8+ blood T cells by week 6 at 0.1 to 3.0 mg/kg.

Of note for this clone: Its antigen is unidentified.

V usage is TRBV30 and J usage is TRBJ1-5, with a weak D call TRBD1 (5 bases). The receptor was isolated from an adult with an advanced solid tumor such as melanoma, head and neck, liver or kidney cancer. Sequenced here: CD4+ or CD8+ T cells sorted from blood, sampled in a trial of the OX40 agonist ivuxolimab. The CDR3 is CAWTGTMNQPQHF. CDR3 in DNA: TGTGCCTGGACCGGGACTATGAATCAGCCCCAGCATTTT.